The 24 T cell receptor beta chains given below trace back to one sample, sequenced in a study of cytotoxic CD8 clonotypes in ibrutinib-treated CLL. The method was immunoSEQ multiplex PCR; TCRdb's version includes in-frame clones alone and lacks a portion of them. The data hold roughly 200,000 clones, with about four fifths observed a single time. The specimen comprised PBMCs, sampled after 12 months of ibrutinib treatment. These TCRs come from a human donor with chronic lymphocytic leukemia.

CDR3 coding DNA: TGCGCCAGCAGCCAAGCCGGGACAGGGGTGGGGTATGGCTACACCTTC. Protein sequence: CASSQAGTGVGYGYTF. J is TRBJ1-2 and V is TRBV4-1; 10 bases match TRBD1. The V segment lost 1 base and the J segment 5 bases; nucleotides outside the gene matches: 7. Germline V gene lookup returns CDR1 MGHRA and CDR2 YSYEKL. This CDR3 has 16 amino acids.

The chain couples TRBV2 to TRBJ2-2; D gene ambiguous. This CDR3 has 11 amino acids. V gave up 6 bases and J gave up 7 bases, with 6 bases separating them. In germline, CDR1 is SNHLY, CDR2 FYNNEI. The CDR3 nucleotides are TGTGCCAGCAGACTCAGCGGGGAGCTGTTTTTT. This codes for CASRLSGELFF. Supplemented by reference TRBV2 and TRBJ2-2, the full variable domain reads EPEVTQTPSHQVTQMGQEVILRCVPISNHLYFYWYRQILGQKVEFLVSFYNNEISEKSEIFDDQFSVERPDGSNFTLKIRSTKLEDSAMYFCASRLSGELFFGEGSRLTVL.

The chain carries TRBV30 and TRBJ2-7, with D perhaps matching TRBD1 or TRBD2 (5 bases each). This CDR3 is built from 13 residues. Germline-derived CDR1 and CDR2 are GTSNPN and SVGIG (reference sequence). V gave up 2 bases and J gave up 4 bases, with 12 bases separating them. CDR3: CAWSPGASYEQYF. The CDR3 region has the DNA TGTGCCTGGAGTCCCGGGGCCAGTTACGAGCAGTACTTC.

V is TRBV5-8 and J is TRBJ2-7, with 7 positions matching TRBD1. V trimming: 4 bases; J trimming: 0 bases; junction bases outside the gene matches: 10. Germline V gene sequence: CDR1 SGHTS, CDR2 YDEGEE. The CDR3 runs 16 residues. The CDR3 DNA is TGTGCCAGCAGCCCCGGGACAGCCAGTTACTCCTACGAGCAGTACTTC. This sequence encodes CASSPGTASYSYEQYF.

This clone has only one observation. The chain joins TRBV7-9 to TRBJ1-1; the D is unclear. This CDR3 spans 13 amino acids. Germline assignment: CDR1 SEHNR and CDR2 FQNEAQ (reference sequence). V was trimmed by 8 bases and J by 3 bases, leaving 13 bases between them. CDR3 sequence reads: CASVASRYTEAFF. The CDR3 nucleotides are TGTGCCAGCGTAGCCAGTAGGTACACTGAAGCTTTCTTT.

This chain uses TRBV27 with TRBJ1-2; tentatively, D is TRBD1 (6 bases). The CDR3 totals 14 residues. The germline gives CDR1 MNHEY, CDR2 SMNVEV (reference sequence). V was trimmed by 6 bases and J by 8 bases, leaving 19 bases between them. The CDR3 region is CASRPTNRVWGYTF. The CDR3 coding sequence is TGTGCCAGCAGGCCTACCAACAGGGTTTGGGGCTACACCTTC.

This rearrangement joins TRBV5-4 to TRBJ1-6, with D unclear. The CDR3 has 16 residues. V was cut by 3 bases and J by 6 bases, with 16 bases left in between. CDR1 and CDR2 (germline): SGHNT, YYREEE (reference sequence). The CDR3 is CASSSESVLSNSPLHF. DNA for the CDR3: TGTGCCAGCAGCTCCGAGTCCGTTTTAAGTAATTCACCCCTCCACTTT.

This clone was observed a handful of times. J is TRBJ1-5 and V is TRBV5-6; D is unclear. CDR1 SGHDT and CDR2 YYEEEE come from the germline V gene. The CDR3 contains 13 residues. The V and J ends lost 4 bases and 5 bases respectively, with 10 bases between them. This chain's CDR3 is CASSPGRYQPQHF. CDR3 in DNA: TGTGCCAGCAGCCCTGGACGTTATCAGCCCCAGCATTTT.

This CDR3 is CSVERQLRYGYTF. As DNA, the CDR3 is TGCAGCGTTGAGCGGCAGCTCCGTTATGGCTACACCTTC. The gene calls are TRBV29-1 and TRBJ1-2; D not resolved. Germline values: CDR1 SQVTM, CDR2 ANQGSEA. Deletions cut 3 bases from V and 5 bases from J, with 13 bases between. The CDR3 covers 13 residues.

The chain employs TRBV28 and TRBJ1-1; D is unclear. V was pared by 3 bases and J by 11 bases, with 16 bases between. The CDR3 runs 13 residues. From germline, CDR1 is MDHEN and CDR2 SYDVKM. CDR3 sequence: CASSFGSGVVAFF. The CDR3 DNA reads TGTGCCAGCAGTTTTGGTTCCGGCGTTGTGGCTTTCTTT.

This clone was detected once. The chain has TRBV27 and TRBJ2-5, with D perhaps TRBD2 (5 bases). Looked up from germline, CDR1 is MNHEY and CDR2 is SMNVEV (reference sequence). This CDR3 is 14 amino acids long. V gave up 1 base and J gave up 3 bases, with 9 bases separating them. In DNA form, the CDR3 reads TGTGCCAGCAGTTTATTCGGGGATAAAGAGACCCAGTACTTC. As protein: CASSLFGDKETQYF.

The gene calls are TRBV6-5 and TRBJ2-7, with 8 bases lining up with TRBD1. There are 15 residues in the CDR3. Germline lookup yields CDR1 MNHEY and CDR2 SVGAGI. The junction had 9 bases not matched to a gene; V was cut back by 6 bases and J by 2 bases. The CDR3 loop is CASRLDRGWTYEQYF. In DNA form, the CDR3 reads TGTGCCAGCAGGCTCGACAGGGGTTGGACCTACGAGCAGTACTTC.

The J gene is TRBJ1-2, the V gene TRBV6-5, with D possibly matching TRBD1 (5 bases). This CDR3 contains 13 residues. The V gene lost 10 bases and the J gene lost 6 bases, with 18 bases spanning the gap. Germline-derived CDR1 and CDR2 are MNHEY and SVGAGI. The CDR3 region is CATFRGPGDGYTF. The CDR3 DNA reads as TGTGCCACCTTTAGGGGCCCGGGCGATGGCTACACCTTC.

J is TRBJ2-3 and V is TRBV9; D tentatively fits TRBD1 or TRBD2 (7 bases each). V shed 3 bases and J shed 5 bases, with 19 bases lying between them. The CDR3 is made up of 16 amino acids. The germline V gene encodes CDR1 SGDLS and CDR2 YYNGEE. CDR3 sequence (DNA): TGTGCCAGCAGCGAGCAGGGGGGGCTTGGTATAGATACGCAGTATTTT. Protein product: CASSEQGGLGIDTQYF.

This chain uses TRBV5-1 with TRBJ1-1, with 9 bases aligning to TRBD1. Trimming at V came to 4 bases and at J to 3 bases, leaving 4 bases not matched to a gene. Germline values: CDR1 SGHRS, CDR2 YFSETQ. The CDR3 has 14 amino acids. The CDR3 DNA reads TGCGCCAGCAGCGGGACAGGGTTGGACACTGAAGCTTTCTTT. Residues: CASSGTGLDTEAFF.

The CDR3 bases are TGCGCCAGCAGCTGGGGGGACAGGGACTTTACTCGCGGCTACACCTTC. As protein: CASSWGDRDFTRGYTF. This rearrangement joins TRBV5-1 to TRBJ1-2, with 9 bases fitting TRBD1. This CDR3 has 16 amino acids. Unmatched junction bases numbered 14, after V lost 3 bases and J lost 8 bases. Germline V lookup: CDR1 SGHRS, CDR2 YFSETQ.

The chain uses TRBV5-4 and TRBJ2-7; 12 bases align to TRBD2. This CDR3 comprises 16 residues. CDR1 and CDR2 from the germline V gene are SGHNT and YYREEE (reference sequence). Trimming removed 0 bases from V and 4 bases from J; junction bases left unmatched: 5. CDR3 nucleotides: TGTGCCAGCAGCTTGGGACTAGCGGGGGAGGGATACGAGCAGTACTTC. Protein sequence: CASSLGLAGEGYEQYF. Full variable domain (rest looked up from reference TRBV5-4 and TRBJ2-7): ETGVTQSPTHLIKTRGQQVTLRCSSQSGHNTVSWYQQALGQGPQFIFQYYREEENGRGNFPPRFSGLQFPNYSSELNVNALELDDSALYLCASSLGLAGEGYEQYFGPGTRLTVT.

The genes are TRBV19 and TRBJ2-7; 8 positions agree with TRBD1. Germline values: CDR1 LNHDA, CDR2 SQIVND (reference sequence). The CDR3 sequence is 16 residues long. V lost 0 bases, J lost 4 bases, and 8 bases stayed unmatched. CDR3 bases: TGTGCCAGTAGTATAGATGCCCGGACAGGGTGGTACGAGCAGTACTTC. It is translated as CASSIDARTGWYEQYF.

This rearrangement joins TRBV5-4 to TRBJ1-6, with D uncertain. V lost 5 bases to trimming and J lost 7 bases, with 10 bases between them. This CDR3 contains 13 residues. The V gene's germline CDR1 is SGHNT and CDR2 YYREEE (reference sequence). CDR3 DNA: TGTGCCAGCAGTCGGCAGGAGAATTCACCCCTCCACTTT. This translates into CASSRQENSPLHF. Full variable domain (rest looked up from reference TRBV5-4 and TRBJ1-6): ETGVTQSPTHLIKTRGQQVTLRCSSQSGHNTVSWYQQALGQGPQFIFQYYREEENGRGNFPPRFSGLQFPNYSSELNVNALELDDSALYLCASSRQENSPLHFGNGTRLTVT.

V and J are TRBV6-5 and TRBJ2-5, with D possibly TRBD2 on 6 matching bases. The CDR3 totals 12 residues. CDR1 MNHEY and CDR2 SVGAGI come from the germline V gene. Deletions cut 0 bases from V and 7 bases from J, with 6 bases between. As DNA, the CDR3 is TGTGCCAGCAGTTACTCGCGGGGGACCCAGTACTTC. It translates to CASSYSRGTQYF.

The V gene is TRBV10-1, the J gene TRBJ2-2; D may be TRBD1 (5 bases). Germline V gives CDR1 WNHNN, CDR2 SYGVQD (reference sequence). This CDR3 has 13 amino acids. The V end lost 9 bases, the J end lost 5 bases, and 13 bases lay between the germline ends. CDR3 protein: CASRGVNTGELFF. CDR3 sequence (DNA): TGCGCCAGTAGGGGTGTCAATACCGGGGAGCTGTTTTTT.

This sequence joins TRBV5-1 and TRBJ2-5; TRBD2 is a possible D gene (6 bases). V was pared by 0 bases and J by 5 bases, with 11 bases between. CDR1 SGHRS and CDR2 YFSETQ come from the germline V gene. This CDR3 has 14 amino acids. The CDR3, as DNA: TGCGCCAGCAGCTTGGCCGCGGGGCCGGAGACCCAGTACTTC. It specifies CASSLAAGPETQYF.

This sequence joins TRBV13 and TRBJ1-4; maybe TRBD1 (5 bases). The germline V gene has CDR1 PRHDT and CDR2 FYEKMQ (reference sequence). This CDR3 region has 18 residues. Trimming stripped 5 bases from V and 0 bases from J, with 19 bases between. DNA of the CDR3: TGTGCCAGCAGCCGGGGACCGAAATTTAGCTCAACTAATGAAAAACTGTTTTTT. Protein product: CASSRGPKFSSTNEKLFF.

The chain uses TRBV27 and TRBJ2-1; 7 bases line up with TRBD1. Germline values: CDR1 MNHEY, CDR2 SMNVEV (reference sequence). After removal of 7 bases from V and 10 bases from J, the junction contained 10 bases not matched to a gene. This CDR3 spans 13 amino acids. The CDR3 DNA reads as TGTGCCAGCACTATAAGGGGGCCGAACGAGCAGTTCTTC. This codes for CASTIRGPNEQFF.